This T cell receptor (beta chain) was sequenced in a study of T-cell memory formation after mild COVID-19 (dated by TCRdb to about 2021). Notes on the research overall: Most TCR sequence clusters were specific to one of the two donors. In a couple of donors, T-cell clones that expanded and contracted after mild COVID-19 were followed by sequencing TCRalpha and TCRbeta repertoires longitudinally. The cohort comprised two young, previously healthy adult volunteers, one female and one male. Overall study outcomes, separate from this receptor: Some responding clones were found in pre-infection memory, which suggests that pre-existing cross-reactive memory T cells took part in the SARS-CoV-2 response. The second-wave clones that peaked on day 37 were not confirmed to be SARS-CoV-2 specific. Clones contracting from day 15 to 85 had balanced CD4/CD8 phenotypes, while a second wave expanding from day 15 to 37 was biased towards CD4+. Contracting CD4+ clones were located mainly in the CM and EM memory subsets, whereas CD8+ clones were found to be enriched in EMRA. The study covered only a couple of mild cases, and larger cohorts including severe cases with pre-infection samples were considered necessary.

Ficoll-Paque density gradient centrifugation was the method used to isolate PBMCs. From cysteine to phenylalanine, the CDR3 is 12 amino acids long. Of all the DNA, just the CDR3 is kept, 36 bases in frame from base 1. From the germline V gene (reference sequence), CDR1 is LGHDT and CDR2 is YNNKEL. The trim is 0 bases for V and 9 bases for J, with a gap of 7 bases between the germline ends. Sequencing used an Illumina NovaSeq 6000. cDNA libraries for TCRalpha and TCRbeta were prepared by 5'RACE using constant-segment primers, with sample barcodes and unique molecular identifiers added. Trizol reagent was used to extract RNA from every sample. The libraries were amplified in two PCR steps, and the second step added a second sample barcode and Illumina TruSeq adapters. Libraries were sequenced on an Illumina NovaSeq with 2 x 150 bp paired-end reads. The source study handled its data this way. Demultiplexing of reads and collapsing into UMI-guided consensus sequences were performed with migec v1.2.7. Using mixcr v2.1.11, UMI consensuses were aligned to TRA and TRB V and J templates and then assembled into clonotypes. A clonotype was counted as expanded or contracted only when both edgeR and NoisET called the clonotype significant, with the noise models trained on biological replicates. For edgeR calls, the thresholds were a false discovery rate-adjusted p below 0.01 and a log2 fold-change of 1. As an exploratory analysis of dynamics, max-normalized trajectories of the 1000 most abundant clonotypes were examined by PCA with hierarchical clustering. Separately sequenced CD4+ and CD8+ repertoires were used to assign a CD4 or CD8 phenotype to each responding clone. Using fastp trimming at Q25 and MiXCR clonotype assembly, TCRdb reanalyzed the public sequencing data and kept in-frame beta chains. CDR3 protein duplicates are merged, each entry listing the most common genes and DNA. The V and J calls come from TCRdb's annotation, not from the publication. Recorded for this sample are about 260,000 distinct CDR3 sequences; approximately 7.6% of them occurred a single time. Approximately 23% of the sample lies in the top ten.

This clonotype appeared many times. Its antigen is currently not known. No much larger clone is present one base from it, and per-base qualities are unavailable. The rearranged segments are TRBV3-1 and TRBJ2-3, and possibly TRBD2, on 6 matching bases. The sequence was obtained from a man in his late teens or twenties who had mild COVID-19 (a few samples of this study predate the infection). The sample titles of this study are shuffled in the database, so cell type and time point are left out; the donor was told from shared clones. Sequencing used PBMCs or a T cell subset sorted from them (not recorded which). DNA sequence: TGTGCCAGCAGCCAAGAAGGAGGGACGCAGTATTTT. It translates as CASSQEGGTQYF.